The clone carrying this T cell receptor (beta chain) was detected many times. The antigen remains unidentified. This entry belongs to a study of identical twins. The CDR3 spans 15 residues. Trimming took off 4 bases at V and 0 bases at J, with 10 bases between the two ends. Germline V gene sequence: CDR1 SGHRS, CDR2 YFSETQ. TCRdb ran MiXCR on the 5' RACE reads and lists one entry per CDR3 protein. The top ten clones hold about an eighth of a sample with about 100,000 distinct CDR3 sequences, 5.9% of them seen once. Study-level findings and limits: Compared with models, monozygotic twins showed more out-of-frame TCR alpha sharing. The degree of excess twin sharing was weaker in beta out-of-frame sequences.

The chain joins TRBV5-1 to TRBJ1-4; D is uncertain. Sequenced input: memory T cells sorted from blood. The TCR was taken from a woman aged 50 to 60 in good health. CDR3 protein: CASSTNTPTNEKLFF. The CDR3 coding sequence is TGCGCCAGCAGCACTAACACCCCAACTAATGAAAAACTGTTTTTT.